This T cell receptor beta chain was recovered during a study of T cell clonality in common variable immunodeficiency. Measured with immunoSEQ multiplex PCR; TCRdb has only the in-frame clones, and not every one. The sample shows 45,000 to 55,000 clones, no singletons; the ten largest hold approximately 5.5%. Study findings and constraints: CVID subjects shared fewer TCRbeta clones than healthy controls did.

V lost 2 bases, J lost 3 bases, and 5 bases stayed unmatched. The CDR3 spans 16 residues. CDR1 and CDR2 (germline): ENHRY, SYGVKD. This clone was seen ten or more times. The antigen remains unidentified. The CDR3 goes on 3 residues after the read ends, and that part is filled in from the germline J gene. The TCR originated in a person aged 18 to 69 in good health. The chain combines TRBV10-3 with TRBJ2-7, with 12 positions matching TRBD2. The material sequenced was peripheral blood mononuclear cells. Partial CDR3 DNA: TGTGCCATCAGTGAGGAAACACTAGCGGGAGGCTACGAG. Its translation is CAISEETLAGGYE. The entire CDR3 is CAISEETLAGGYEQYF.